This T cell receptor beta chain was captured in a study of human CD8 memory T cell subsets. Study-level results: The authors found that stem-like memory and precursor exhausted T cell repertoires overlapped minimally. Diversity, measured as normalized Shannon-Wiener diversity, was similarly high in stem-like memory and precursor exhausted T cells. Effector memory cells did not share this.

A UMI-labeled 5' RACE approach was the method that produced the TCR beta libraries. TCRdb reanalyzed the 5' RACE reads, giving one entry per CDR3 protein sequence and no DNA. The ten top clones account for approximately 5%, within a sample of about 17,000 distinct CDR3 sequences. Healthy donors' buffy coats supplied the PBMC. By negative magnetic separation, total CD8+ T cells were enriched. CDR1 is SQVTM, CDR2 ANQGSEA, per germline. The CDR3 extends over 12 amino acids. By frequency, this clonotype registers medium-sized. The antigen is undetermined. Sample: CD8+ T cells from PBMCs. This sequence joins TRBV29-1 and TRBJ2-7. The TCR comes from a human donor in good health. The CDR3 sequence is CSASGGSYEQYF.